What follows describes a single TCR beta chain. Germline CDR1 is SNHLY and CDR2 is FYNNEI. The CDR3 extends over 15 amino acids. The sample is drawn from a study of graft-versus-host responses after intestinal transplantation. Clones were sequenced by immunoSEQ multiplex PCR, and TCRdb holds only the in-frame ones, with some missing. Altogether just over 7,500 clones are present, roughly 75% being singletons, with the ten largest covering over 9.5%. Once graft tissue had been processed, intraepithelial and lamina propria lymphocytes were released. The rearrangement links TRBV2 to TRBJ2-5, with a possible D match to TRBD1 (5 bases). The J call may not be correct, given that the DNA end is closer to TRBJ2-7. The specimen was ileum tissue, collected less than 230 days after intestinal transplant. This receptor was taken from a human patient who received an intestinal transplant, so some T cells may come from the graft donor. CDR3 in DNA: TGTGCCAGCAGTGAAGCGGGGCTGAACTCCTACGAGCAGTACTTC. It specifies CASSEAGLNSYEQYF.